This paragraph reports one TCR beta chain. The antigen remains undetermined. TCRdb's copy holds only in-frame clones and misses some; the assay was immunoSEQ multiplex PCR. Of around 110,000 clones listed, 90% are singletons. V was clipped by 8 bases and J by 6 bases; unmatched bases: 3. CDR3 size: 13 residues. Germline V gene data show CDR1 as MNHNY and CDR2 as SVGAGI (reference sequence). The sample originates from a study of graft-versus-host responses after intestinal transplantation. Study in general: Isolated intestinal, liver-intestinal, or multivisceral transplants were what recipients had. Anti-thymocyte globulin induction, then tacrolimus and steroids for about three years, went to all recipients. Findings and limits, study-wide: Early HvG declines after transplant were associated with peak circulating GvH clone levels. Detection of GvH clones occurred in recipient marrow, and some had their first appearance in ileum or blood.

This sequence originates from a human donor who received an intestinal transplant. The starting material was unstimulated CD4+ T cells sorted from spleen or lymph node cells, obtained before intestinal transplant. The chain uses TRBV6-6 and TRBJ2-7, with TRBD2 matching over 14 bases. CDR3: CASGLAGGGEQYF. The CDR3 DNA is TGTGCCAGCGGACTAGCGGGAGGAGGCGAGCAGTACTTC.